This TCR beta chain was sequenced in a study of response to subunit inactivated influenza vaccine. MiXCR was run by TCRdb on the RT-PCR reads, yielding one entry per CDR3 protein. The sample carries some 640,000 distinct CDR3 sequences, roughly 14% recorded once. Study conclusions and caveats: After each seasonal influenza vaccination, few new T cells are recruited, the authors suggested.

Germline V gene lookup returns CDR1 MNHNS and CDR2 SASEGT. The trim removed 6 bases at V and 5 bases at J, leaving 3 bases unmatched. This CDR3 is 15 amino acids long. Concerning this clonotype itself: As yet, its antigen is unknown.

The TCR was taken from a man aged 50 to 60 who received an inactivated influenza vaccine. V gene TRBV6-1 combines with J gene TRBJ2-1; 14 positions match TRBD2. Here the sequenced sample was PBMCs from blood, taken about 14 days before vaccination. CDR3 sequence: CASSRTSGGHNEQFF. The CDR3, as DNA: TGTGCCAGCAGCCGGACTAGCGGGGGGCACAATGAGCAGTTCTTC.